These T cell receptor beta chains were read from a single sample in a study of shared clonotypes between healthy human individuals. Clones were sequenced by immunoSEQ multiplex PCR, and TCRdb holds only the in-frame ones, with some missing. The sample includes roughly 1,100,000 clones, about 75% of them seen just once. Material: memory CD4+ T cells sorted from blood. Every receptor here comes from a man aged 18 to 29 in good health. Both conserved end residues are part of each CDR3. A D gene is named only where the DNA matches it firmly. Clone size is stated in some rows and not others, as once, few, many or a class when expanded.

. | TRBJ2-2 | TRBV7-7 | few | CASRKTDGTGELFF | TGTGCTAGCAGAAAAACGGACGGGACCGGGGAGCTGTTTTTT
. | TRBJ1-5 | TRBV18 | . | CASSLGDGYQPQHF | TGTGCCAGCTCACTTGGGGACGGATATCAGCCCCAGCATTTT
TRBD2 | TRBJ2-5 | TRBV6-6 | . | CASSGLRGGLETQYF | TGTGCCAGCAGCGGTTTGCGGGGGGGCCTAGAGACCCAGTACTTC
TRBD1 | TRBJ1-1 | TRBV19 | . | CASSSDRGARTEAFF | TGTGCCAGTAGTTCAGACAGGGGGGCGAGGACTGAAGCTTTCTTT
. | TRBJ2-7 | TRBV7-2 | . | CASSSDRRYEQYF | TGTGCCAGCAGTTCAGATCGGAGGTACGAGCAGTACTTC
TRBD2 | TRBJ2-7 | TRBV20-1 | . | CSAPSWGGEYF | TGCAGTGCTCCGTCCTGGGGAGGGGAGTACTTC
TRBD1 | TRBJ1-2 | TRBV5-6 | . | CASSPGSGQGYYYGYTF | TGTGCCAGCAGCCCGGGGTCGGGACAGGGGTATTACTATGGCTACACCTTC
TRBD2 | TRBJ2-1 | TRBV7-2 | . | CASSTALAGAEQFF | TGTGCCAGCAGCACGGCGCTAGCGGGAGCTGAGCAGTTCTTC
. | TRBJ2-4 | TRBV15 | . | CATSSYGGSIAKNIQYF | TGTGCCACCAGCAGCTACGGGGGCAGCATAGCCAAAAACATTCAGTACTTC
. | TRBJ1-6 | TRBV6-6 | . | CANRDGNSPLHF | TGTGCCAATCGCGACGGTAATTCACCCCTCCACTTT
. | TRBJ1-4 | TRBV6-5 | . | CASSYSTGGGEKLFF | TGTGCCAGCAGTTACTCAACCGGGGGCGGCGAAAAACTGTTTTTT
TRBD1 | TRBJ1-6 | TRBV7-2 | once | CASSLNVGQGYSPLHF | TGTGCCAGCAGCTTAAATGTAGGACAGGGGTATTCACCCCTCCACTTT
. | TRBJ2-7 | TRBV5-1 | . | CASSLDSGTYEQYF | TGCGCCAGCAGCCTCGACTCGGGGACCTACGAGCAGTACTTC
. | TRBJ2-1 | TRBV4-3 | . | CASSQDLSSGHYNEQFF | TGCGCCAGCAGCCAAGATCTCAGTAGCGGCCACTACAATGAGCAGTTCTTC
. | TRBJ1-4 | TRBV6-1 | once | CASRITTNEKLFF | TGTGCCAGCAGAATAACAACTAATGAAAAACTGTTTTTT
TRBD1 | TRBJ2-7 | TRBV9 | . | CASCRDSLCSYEQYF | TGTGCCAGCTGCCGGGACAGCCTCTGCTCCTACGAGCAGTACTTC
. | TRBJ2-4 | TRBV11-3 | . | CASSLDPAENIQYF | TGTGCCAGCAGCTTAGATCCCGCAGAAAACATTCAGTACTTC
. | TRBJ2-2 | TRBV10-3 | . | CAISESIRSGTATNPGELFF | TGTGCCATCAGTGAGTCGATTAGGAGCGGGACAGCTACAAACCCCGGGGAGCTGTTTTTT
. | TRBJ2-2 | TRBV28 | . | CASSSTGLGTGELFF | TGTGCCAGCAGCTCCACAGGGTTGGGCACCGGGGAGCTGTTTTTT
. | TRBJ2-1 | TRBV15 | once | CATSSPPGGGHSPSYNEQFF | TGTGCCACCAGCTCCCCACCGGGCGGGGGACACTCCCCCTCCTACAATGAGCAGTTCTTC
TRBD1 | TRBJ2-5 | TRBV18 | . | CASSRGQQETQYF | TGTGCCAGCTCGAGGGGACAGCAAGAGACCCAGTACTTC
. | TRBJ2-7 | TRBV19 | . | CASSIAERNEQYF | TGTGCCAGTAGTATTGCGGAAAGGAACGAGCAGTACTTC